The T cell receptor (beta chain) described here comes from a study of CD8 T cells in Susac syndrome (dated by TCRdb to the late 2010s). About the study as a whole: Among the sequenced Susac syndrome patients, about 6 had clinically active disease and fewer than 10 were in clinical remission. At blood withdrawal, Susac syndrome patients were either therapy-naive, taking corticosteroids (in some cases with IVIg as well), or taking IVIg alone. Repertoire sequencing was used to test whether CD8+ T cell activation and differentiation in Susac syndrome was antigen driven. CD8+ T cell repertoire clonality was compared between some 13 healthy donors, around 14 Susac syndrome patients and 15 or so multiple sclerosis patients.

Concerning this clonotype itself: Its antigen is not yet known. Per-nucleotide qualities are absent, and no much larger clonotype sits a single base away.

RNA was extracted with the RNeasy kit and roughly 0.45 to 1 ug was reverse transcribed using random hexamers. TCR beta CDR3 regions were amplified with the immunoSEQ multiplex PCR assay covering 54 Vbeta and 13 Jbeta segments. To correct PCR amplification bias, a synthetic template baseline was used for both primer optimization and computational correction. The authors' pipeline ran thus. Reads were annotated to V, D and J genes according to IMGT and were analyzed with immunoSEQ Analyzer, with only productive sequences retained. Clonality was calculated as one minus the Shannon entropy normalized by log2 of the number of productive unique sequences. For each patient and control, public and private clones were evaluated among the 100 most prevalent clones. Clones were defined as Susac-specific if absent from the healthy and MS cohorts, from roughly 1,100 published viral clones and from other ImmuneACCESS disease sequences. Using fastp at Q25 and MiXCR, TCRdb reprocessed the public reads and kept productive beta chains. Here each entry gathers all rows of one CDR3 protein and keeps the most common genes and DNA. The V and J calls were determined by TCRdb, not by the authors. The sample includes about 130,000 distinct CDR3 sequences, with around 95% observed a single time. Clones ranked in the top ten supply under 0.2% of the sample.

Peripheral blood CD8+ and CD4+ T cells from healthy donors, Susac syndrome patients and multiple sclerosis patients were profiled using high-throughput TCR beta sequencing. The Susac syndrome patients fulfilled recently defined diagnostic criteria for either definite or probable disease. Bulk CD8+ and CD4+ T cells were purified magnetically by negative isolation, whereas CD8+ TEMRA cells were enriched by FACS. Blood was drawn into EDTA tubes, processed within 24 hours, and PBMCs were isolated by density gradient centrifugation. PBMCs intended for TCR sequencing were cryopreserved in liquid nitrogen and thawed later in a water bath at 37 degrees C. Purity of sorted or isolated CD4+, CD8+ and CD8+ TEMRA cells was at least 90%. Its CDR3 holds 13 amino acids, cysteine through phenylalanine. CDR3 DNA is the only sequence kept; it has 39 bases, read in frame from the first base. V was cut back by 5 bases and J by 2 bases, leaving a gap of 10 bases between them. CDR1 is given as SGHAT and CDR2 as FQNNGV, both from the germline V gene.

Broad study findings and their caveats: CD8+ repertoires in Susac syndrome showed clonal expansion, which was highest in CD8+ TEMRA cells and was greater in clinically active patients than in remitting patients. The number of individuals in the TCR sequencing and HLA analysis was recognized as being relatively small. Roughly 15 and five Susac-specific public clones were found in the total CD8+ and CD8+ TEMRA repertoires, respectively.

Sequences were obtained from CD8+ T cells from PBMCs. The receptor's source is a human donor with Susac syndrome. The V and J genes are TRBV11-2 and TRBJ2-7, with the D gene not confidently named. The DNA sequence follows: TGTGCCAGCAGCCGCGACCTGACCTACGAGCAGTACTTC. This yields the protein CASSRDLTYEQYF.